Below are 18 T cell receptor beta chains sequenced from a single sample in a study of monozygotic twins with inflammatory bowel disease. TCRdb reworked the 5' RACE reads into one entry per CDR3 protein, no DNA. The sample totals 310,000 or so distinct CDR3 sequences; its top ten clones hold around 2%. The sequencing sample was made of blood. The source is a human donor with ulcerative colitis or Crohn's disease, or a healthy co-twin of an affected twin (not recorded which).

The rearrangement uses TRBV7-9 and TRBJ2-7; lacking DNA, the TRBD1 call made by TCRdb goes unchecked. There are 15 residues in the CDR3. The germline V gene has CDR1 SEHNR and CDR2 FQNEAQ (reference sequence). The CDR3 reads CASSRQASVTYEQYF.

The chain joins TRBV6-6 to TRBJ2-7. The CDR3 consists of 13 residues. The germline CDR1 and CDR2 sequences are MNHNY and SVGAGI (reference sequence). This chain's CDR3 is CASSYPGGLEQYF.

CDR3 protein: CSVRPDNEQFF. The chain links TRBV29-1 to TRBJ2-1. Germline V lookup: CDR1 SQVTM, CDR2 ANQGSEA. The CDR3 length is 11 residues.

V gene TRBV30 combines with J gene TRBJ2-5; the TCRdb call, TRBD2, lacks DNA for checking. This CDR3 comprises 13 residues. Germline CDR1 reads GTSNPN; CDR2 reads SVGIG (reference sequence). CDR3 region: CAWSSAGRGTQYF.

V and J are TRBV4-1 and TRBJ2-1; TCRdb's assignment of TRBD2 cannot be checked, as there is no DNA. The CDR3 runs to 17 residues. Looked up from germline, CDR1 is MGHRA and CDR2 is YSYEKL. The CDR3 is CASSSRTSGGSYNEQFF.

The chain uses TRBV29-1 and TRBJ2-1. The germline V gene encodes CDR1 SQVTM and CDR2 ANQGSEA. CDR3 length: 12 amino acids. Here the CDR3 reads CSVGSSYNEQFF.

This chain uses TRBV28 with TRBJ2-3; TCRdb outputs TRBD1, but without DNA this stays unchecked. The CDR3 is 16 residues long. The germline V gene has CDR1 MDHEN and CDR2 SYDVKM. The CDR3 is CASSSTGFFRSDTQYF.

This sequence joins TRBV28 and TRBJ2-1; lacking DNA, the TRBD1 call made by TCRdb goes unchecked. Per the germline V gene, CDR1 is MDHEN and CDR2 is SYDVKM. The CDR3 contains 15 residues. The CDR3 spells CASSSWDRGNNEQFF. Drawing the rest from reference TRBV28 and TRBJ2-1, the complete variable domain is DVKVTQSSRYLVKRTGEKVFLECVQDMDHENMFWYRQDPGLGLRLIYFSYDVKMKEKGDIPEGYSVSREKKERFSLILESASTNQTSMYLCASSSWDRGNNEQFFGPGTRLTVL.

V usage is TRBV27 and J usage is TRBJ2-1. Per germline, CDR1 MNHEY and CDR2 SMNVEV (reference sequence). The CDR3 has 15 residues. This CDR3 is CASRKVGSGYNEQFF.

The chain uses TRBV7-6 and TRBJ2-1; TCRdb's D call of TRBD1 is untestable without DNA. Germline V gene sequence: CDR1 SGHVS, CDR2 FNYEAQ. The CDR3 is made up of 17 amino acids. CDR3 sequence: CASSLAGGTGTYNEQFF.

The CDR3 region is CASSFLGQGRNEQFF. The chain recombines TRBV7-9 with TRBJ2-1; TCRdb picks TRBD1, but there is no DNA to check that call. Germline loops: CDR1 SEHNR, CDR2 FQNEAQ (reference sequence). The CDR3 covers 15 residues.

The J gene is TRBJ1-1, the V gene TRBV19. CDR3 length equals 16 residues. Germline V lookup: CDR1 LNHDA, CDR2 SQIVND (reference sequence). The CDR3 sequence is CASSIAARGMNTEAFF.

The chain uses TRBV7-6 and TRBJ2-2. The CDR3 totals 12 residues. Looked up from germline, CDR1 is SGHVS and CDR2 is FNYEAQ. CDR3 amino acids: CASSVVPGELFF.

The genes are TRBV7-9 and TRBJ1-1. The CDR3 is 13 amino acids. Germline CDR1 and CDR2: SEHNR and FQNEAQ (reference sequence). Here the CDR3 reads CASSLAAGTEAFF.

CDR3 sequence: CASTSMGTGEETQYF. The rearrangement links TRBV5-1 to TRBJ2-5; TCRdb names TRBD1, which stays unverified in the absence of DNA. This CDR3 region has 15 residues. Germline V gene sequence: CDR1 SGHRS, CDR2 YFSETQ.

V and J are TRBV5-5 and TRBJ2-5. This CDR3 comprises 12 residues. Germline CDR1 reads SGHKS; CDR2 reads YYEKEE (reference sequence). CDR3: CASRSEAGTQYF.

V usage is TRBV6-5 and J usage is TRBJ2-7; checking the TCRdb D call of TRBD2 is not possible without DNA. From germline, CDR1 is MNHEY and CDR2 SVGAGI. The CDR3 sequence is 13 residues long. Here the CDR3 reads CASTQVRGDEQYF.

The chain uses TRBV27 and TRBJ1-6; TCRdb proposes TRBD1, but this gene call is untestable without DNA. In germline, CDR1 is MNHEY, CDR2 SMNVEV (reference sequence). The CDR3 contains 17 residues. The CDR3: CASSSHSRGSENSPLHF.